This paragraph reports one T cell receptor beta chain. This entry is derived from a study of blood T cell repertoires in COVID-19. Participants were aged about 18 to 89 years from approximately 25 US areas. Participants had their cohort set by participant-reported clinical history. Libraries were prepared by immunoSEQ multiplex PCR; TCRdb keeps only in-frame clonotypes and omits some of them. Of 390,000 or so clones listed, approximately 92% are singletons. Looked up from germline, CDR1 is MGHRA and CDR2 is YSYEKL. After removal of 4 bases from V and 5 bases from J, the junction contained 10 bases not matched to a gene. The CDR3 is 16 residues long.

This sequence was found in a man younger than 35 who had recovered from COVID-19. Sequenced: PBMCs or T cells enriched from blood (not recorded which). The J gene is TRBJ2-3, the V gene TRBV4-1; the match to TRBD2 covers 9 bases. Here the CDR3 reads CASSLTGGGAGDTQYF. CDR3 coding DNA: TGCGCCAGCAGCCTCACAGGCGGGGGGGCAGGAGATACGCAGTATTTT.